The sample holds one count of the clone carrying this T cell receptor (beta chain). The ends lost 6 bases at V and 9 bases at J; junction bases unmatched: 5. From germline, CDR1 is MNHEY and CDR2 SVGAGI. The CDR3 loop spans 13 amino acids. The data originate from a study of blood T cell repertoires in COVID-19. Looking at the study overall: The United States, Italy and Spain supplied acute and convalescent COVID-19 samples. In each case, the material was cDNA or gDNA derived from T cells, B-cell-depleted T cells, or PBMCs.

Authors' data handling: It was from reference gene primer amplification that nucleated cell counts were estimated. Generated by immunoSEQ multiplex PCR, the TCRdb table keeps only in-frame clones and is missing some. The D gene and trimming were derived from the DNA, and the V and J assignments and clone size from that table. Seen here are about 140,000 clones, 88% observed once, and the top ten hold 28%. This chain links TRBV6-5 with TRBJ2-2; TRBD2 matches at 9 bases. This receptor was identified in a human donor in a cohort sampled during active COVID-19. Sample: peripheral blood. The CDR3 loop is CASRGSGGRELFF. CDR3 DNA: TGTGCCAGCAGGGGGAGCGGGGGGAGGGAGCTGTTTTTT.